This T cell receptor (beta chain) was recorded in a study of cytomegalovirus exposure and HLA in healthy donors. Study-level findings and limits: The majority of TCR sequences were rare, yet some public TCRs appeared in many donors. CMV antigen specificity of three CMV-associated chains was confirmed in vitro. Cytomegalovirus association was listed for roughly 160 TCR beta chains. High specificity and sensitivity for cytomegalovirus status were reported for the classifier.

As to this clone: Its target is not known.

Profiled with immunoSEQ multiplex PCR; TCRdb holds only in-frame clones, not every one. The table lists 150,000 to 200,000 clones, more than 70% of them singletons. The CDR3 extends over 15 amino acids. V was clipped by 2 bases and J by 5 bases; unmatched bases: 7. Germline assignment: CDR1 MNHNY and CDR2 SVGAGI (reference sequence). J is TRBJ2-3 and V is TRBV6-6; 7 nucleotides line up with TRBD2. The specimen sequenced was PBMCs. The receptor was isolated from a woman younger than 30 in good health and CMV-seronegative. The CDR3 loop is CASSYMRERRDTQYF. The CDR3 DNA is TGTGCCAGCAGTTACATGCGGGAGCGGAGAGATACGCAGTATTTT.